The clone carrying this TCR beta chain has just a few counts. Trimming stripped 1 base from V and 7 bases from J, with 10 bases between. Germline V CDR1 and CDR2: LGHNA, YSLEER. CDR3 length: 14 residues. The data belong to a study of blood T cell repertoires in COVID-19. The wider study: Whether acute or convalescent, the COVID-19 samples came from the United States, Italy and Spain. Sources were T cells, B-cell-depleted T cells, or PBMCs; the material itself was cDNA or gDNA.

Sequencing used immunoSEQ multiplex PCR; TCRdb keeps in-frame clones, though not all of them. This sample has 200,000 to 250,000 clones, with 65% to 85% found just once. The chain uses TRBV4-3 and TRBJ1-4; D gene ambiguous. Sequencing input: peripheral blood. The TCR was taken from a woman older than 75 with acute or convalescent COVID-19. CDR3 sequence reads: CASSQGLAVEKLFF. The CDR3 DNA reads as TGCGCCAGCAGCCAAGGTTTGGCGGTTGAAAAACTGTTTTTT.